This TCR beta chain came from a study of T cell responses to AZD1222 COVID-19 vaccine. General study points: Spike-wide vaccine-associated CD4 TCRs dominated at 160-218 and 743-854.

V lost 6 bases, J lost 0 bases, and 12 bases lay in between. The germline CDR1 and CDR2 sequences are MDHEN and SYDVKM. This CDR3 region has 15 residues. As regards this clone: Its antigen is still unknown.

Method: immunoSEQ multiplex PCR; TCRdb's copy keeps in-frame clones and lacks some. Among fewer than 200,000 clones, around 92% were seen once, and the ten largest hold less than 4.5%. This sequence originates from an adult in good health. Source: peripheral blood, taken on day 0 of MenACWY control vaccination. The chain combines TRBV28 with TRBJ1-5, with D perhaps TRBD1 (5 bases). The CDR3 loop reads CASSTRVFSNQPQHF. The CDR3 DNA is TGTGCCAGCAGCACCAGGGTTTTTAGCAATCAGCCCCAGCATTTT.